This T cell receptor beta chain was identified during a study of T cells in Graves' hyperthyroidism and ophthalmopathy. This clonotype appeared many times. TCR beta CDR3 sequences were amplified from RNA transcripts. Carried out on the TCR CDR3, a first-round RT-PCR used the HTBI primer set. TCRdb re-analysed the multiplex PCR reads in MiXCR, keeping a single row per CDR3 protein. The sample gives fewer than 750,000 distinct CDR3 sequences, roughly 15% of which show up once; 3.5% to 4.5% is in the top ten. Per germline, CDR1 MDHEN and CDR2 SYDVKM. The CDR3 is 13 amino acids. V was pared by 6 bases and J by 10 bases, with 18 bases between. Patients affected by ophthalmopathy presented a Clinical Activity Score of at least 3, a NOSPECS grade of at least 4, and disease duration below 3 months. Patients having uncontrolled infection, another autoimmune disease, pregnancy or lactation were not included. Every diagnosis used clinical symptoms, serum thyroxine and TRAb, thyroid ultrasound and orbital computed tomography. Fresh peripheral blood, roughly 10 ml, was the source of the PBMCs.

Material for sequencing was blood. The receptor was derived from a woman aged 35 to 49 with Graves' ophthalmopathy. The chain is built from TRBV28 and TRBJ1-1, with D unresolved. DNA for the CDR3: TGTGCCAGCAGCCTGCGAGGGATCCGTCTAGCTTTCTTT. It is translated as CASSLRGIRLAFF.